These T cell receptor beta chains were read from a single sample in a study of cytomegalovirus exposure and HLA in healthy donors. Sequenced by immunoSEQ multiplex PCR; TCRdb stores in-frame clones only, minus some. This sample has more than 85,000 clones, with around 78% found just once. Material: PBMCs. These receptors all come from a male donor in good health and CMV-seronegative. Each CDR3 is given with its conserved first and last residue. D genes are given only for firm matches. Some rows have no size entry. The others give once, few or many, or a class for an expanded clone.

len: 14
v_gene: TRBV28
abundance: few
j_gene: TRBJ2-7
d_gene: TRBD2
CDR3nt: TGTGCCAGCAGTTTAGCGGGGGATGCCTACGAGCAGTACTTC
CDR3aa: CASSLAGDAYEQYF

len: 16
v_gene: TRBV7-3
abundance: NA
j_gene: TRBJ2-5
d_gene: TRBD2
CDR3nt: TGTGCCAGCAGCTTTTACGGGACTAGCGGACAAGAGACCCAGTACTTC
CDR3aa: CASSFYGTSGQETQYF

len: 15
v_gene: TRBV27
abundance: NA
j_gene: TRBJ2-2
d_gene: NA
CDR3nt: TGTGCCAGCAGTTCCTACAGGGGGGGCACCGGGGAGCTGTTTTTT
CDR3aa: CASSSYRGGTGELFF

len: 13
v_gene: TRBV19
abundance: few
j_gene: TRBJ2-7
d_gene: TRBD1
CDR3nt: TGTGCCAGTAGCCCGGGACAGGGGCTAGAGCAGTACTTC
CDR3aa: CASSPGQGLEQYF

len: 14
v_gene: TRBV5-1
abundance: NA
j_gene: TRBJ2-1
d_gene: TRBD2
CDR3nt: TGCGCCAGCAGTCAAGCGGGAGGATACAATGAGCAGTTCTTC
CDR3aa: CASSQAGGYNEQFF

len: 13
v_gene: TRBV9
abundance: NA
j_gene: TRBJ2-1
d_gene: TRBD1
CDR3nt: TGTGCCAGCAGCGCAACGACAGGGAATGAGCAGTTCTTC
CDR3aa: CASSATTGNEQFF

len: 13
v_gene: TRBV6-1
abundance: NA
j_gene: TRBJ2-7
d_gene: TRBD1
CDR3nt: TGTGCCAGCAGCGAGACAGGGCCCTACGAGCAGTACTTC
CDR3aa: CASSETGPYEQYF

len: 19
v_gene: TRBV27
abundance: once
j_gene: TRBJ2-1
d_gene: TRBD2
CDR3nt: TGTGCCAGCACTCTCACCTTAGCGGGAGCCCTCAACTCCTACAATGAGCAGTTCTTC
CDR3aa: CASTLTLAGALNSYNEQFF

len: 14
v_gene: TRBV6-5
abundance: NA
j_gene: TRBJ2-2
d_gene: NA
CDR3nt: TGTGCCAGCAGCCCAACCACTAGAGTCGGGGAGCTGTTTTTT
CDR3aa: CASSPTTRVGELFF

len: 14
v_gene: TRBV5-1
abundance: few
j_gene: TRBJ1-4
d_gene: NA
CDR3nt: TGCGCCAGCAGTGAGACGGCGGGGAATGAAAAACTGTTTTTT
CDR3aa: CASSETAGNEKLFF

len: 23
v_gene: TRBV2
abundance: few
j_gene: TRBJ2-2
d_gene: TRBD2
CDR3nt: TGTGCCAGCAGTGATCCCGGGGACCTTGCGGGACTAGCGGGAGGGCCTTTCACCGGGGAGCTGTTTTTT
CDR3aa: CASSDPGDLAGLAGGPFTGELFF

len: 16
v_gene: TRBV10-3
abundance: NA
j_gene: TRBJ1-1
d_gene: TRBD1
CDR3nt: TGTGCCATCAGTGGAACGGACAGGTCCTTTGGAACTGAAGCTTTCTTT
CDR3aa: CAISGTDRSFGTEAFF

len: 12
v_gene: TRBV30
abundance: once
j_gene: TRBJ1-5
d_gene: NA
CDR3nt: TGTGCCTGCTCCCTCGGCGGCCAGCCCCAGCATTTT
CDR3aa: CACSLGGQPQHF

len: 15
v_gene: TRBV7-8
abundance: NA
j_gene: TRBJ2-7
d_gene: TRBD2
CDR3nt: TGTGCCAGCAGCATGACTAGCGGGGGTTCCTACGAGCAGTACTTC
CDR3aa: CASSMTSGGSYEQYF

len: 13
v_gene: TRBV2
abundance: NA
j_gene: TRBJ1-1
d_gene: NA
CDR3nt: TGTGCCAGCAGTGACCAGGGGAACACTGAAGCTTTCTTT
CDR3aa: CASSDQGNTEAFF

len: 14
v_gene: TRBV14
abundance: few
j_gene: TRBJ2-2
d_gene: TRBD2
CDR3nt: TGTGCCAGCAAACTAGCGGGAAGTACCGGGGAGCTGTTTTTT
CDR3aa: CASKLAGSTGELFF

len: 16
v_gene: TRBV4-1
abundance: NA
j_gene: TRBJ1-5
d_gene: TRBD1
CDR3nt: TGCGCCAGCAGCCAAGCTGTAACAGGGGGCAATCAGCCCCAGCATTTT
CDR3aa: CASSQAVTGGNQPQHF

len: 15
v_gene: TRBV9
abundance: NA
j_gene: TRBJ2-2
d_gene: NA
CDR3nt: TGTGCCAGCAGACCACAGGTCGCGAACACCGGGGAGCTGTTTTTT
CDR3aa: CASRPQVANTGELFF

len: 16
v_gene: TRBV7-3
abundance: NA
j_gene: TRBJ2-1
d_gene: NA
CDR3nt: TGTGCCAACCGCTTAAACATGGGGGCTAGCAACAATGAGCAGTTCTTC
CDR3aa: CANRLNMGASNNEQFF

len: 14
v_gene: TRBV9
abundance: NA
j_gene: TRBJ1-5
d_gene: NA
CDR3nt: TGTGCCAGCAGCGGGGGGGGTGGGAATCAGCCCCAGCATTTT
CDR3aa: CASSGGGGNQPQHF

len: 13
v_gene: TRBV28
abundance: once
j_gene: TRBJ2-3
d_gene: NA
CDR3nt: TGTGCCAGCAGTTGGTCAGGGACAGATACGCAGTATTTT
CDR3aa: CASSWSGTDTQYF

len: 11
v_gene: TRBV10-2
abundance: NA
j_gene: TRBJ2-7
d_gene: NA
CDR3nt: TGCGCCAGCAGTGGAACTGGCGAGCAGTACTTC
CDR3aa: CASSGTGEQYF

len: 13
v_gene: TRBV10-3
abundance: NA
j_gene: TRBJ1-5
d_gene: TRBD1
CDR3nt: TGTGCCATCAGAGGGACAGGGGATCAGCCCCAGCATTTT
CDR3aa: CAIRGTGDQPQHF

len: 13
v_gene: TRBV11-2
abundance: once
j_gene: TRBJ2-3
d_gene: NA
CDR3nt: TGTGCCAGCAGCTTAGGTAGCAAAGATACGCAGTATTTT
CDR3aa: CASSLGSKDTQYF

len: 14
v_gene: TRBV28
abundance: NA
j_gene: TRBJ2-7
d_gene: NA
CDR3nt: TGTGCCAGCAGTCCCGGGACTGAATCCTACGAGCAGTACTTC
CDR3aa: CASSPGTESYEQYF

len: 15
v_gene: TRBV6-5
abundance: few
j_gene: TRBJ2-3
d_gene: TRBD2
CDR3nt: TGTGGACGAGCGGGGGGGGCGGGGAATGCAGATACGCAGTATTTT
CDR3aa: CGRAGGAGNADTQYF

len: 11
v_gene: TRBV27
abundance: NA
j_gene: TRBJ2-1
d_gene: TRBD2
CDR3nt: TGTGCCAGCCGGGGGGGCAATGAGCAGTTCTTC
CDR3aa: CASRGGNEQFF

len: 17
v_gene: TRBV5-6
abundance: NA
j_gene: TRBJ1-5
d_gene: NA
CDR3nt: TGTGCCAGCAGCTCCAGGATGACTCGCGGGAGCAATCAGCCCCAGCATTTT
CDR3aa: CASSSRMTRGSNQPQHF

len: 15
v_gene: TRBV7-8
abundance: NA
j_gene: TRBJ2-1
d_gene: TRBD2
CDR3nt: TGTGCCAGCAGCTTTACTAGCGGGAGGGCCGGCGAGCAGTTCTTC
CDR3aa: CASSFTSGRAGEQFF

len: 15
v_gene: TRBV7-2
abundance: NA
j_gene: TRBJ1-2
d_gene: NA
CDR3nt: TGTGCCAGCAGCGAAGGGGGTCTCCGGGGCTATGGCTACACCTTC
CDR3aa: CASSEGGLRGYGYTF

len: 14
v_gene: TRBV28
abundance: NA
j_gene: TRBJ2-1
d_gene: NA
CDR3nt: TGTGCCAGCATGTTAGGAGGGAACTACAATGAGCAGTTCTTC
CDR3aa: CASMLGGNYNEQFF

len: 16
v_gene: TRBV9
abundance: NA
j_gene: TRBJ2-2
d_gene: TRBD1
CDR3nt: TGTGCCAGCAGCGAGGGGACAGGGGGCCGGACCGGGGAGCTGTTTTTT
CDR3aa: CASSEGTGGRTGELFF

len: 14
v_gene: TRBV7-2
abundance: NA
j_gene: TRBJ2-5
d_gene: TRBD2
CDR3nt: TGTGCCAGCAGCCAGGGACTAGCGGTTCGGACCCAGTACTTC
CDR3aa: CASSQGLAVRTQYF

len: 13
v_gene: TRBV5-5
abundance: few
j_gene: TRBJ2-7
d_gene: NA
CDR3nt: TGTGCCAGCGCAGGTCAACTTTTCTACGAGCAGTACTTC
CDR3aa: CASAGQLFYEQYF

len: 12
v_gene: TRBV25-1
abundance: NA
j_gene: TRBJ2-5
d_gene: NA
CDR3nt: TGTGCCAGCAGTCAAGAATCAGGCCGCCGGTACTTC
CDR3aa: CASSQESGRRYF

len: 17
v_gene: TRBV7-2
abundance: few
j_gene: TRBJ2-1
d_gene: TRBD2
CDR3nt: TGTGCCAGCAGCTTAACCATTTCGACTAGCGGTAGCCGTCAGCAGTTCTTC
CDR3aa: CASSLTISTSGSRQQFF